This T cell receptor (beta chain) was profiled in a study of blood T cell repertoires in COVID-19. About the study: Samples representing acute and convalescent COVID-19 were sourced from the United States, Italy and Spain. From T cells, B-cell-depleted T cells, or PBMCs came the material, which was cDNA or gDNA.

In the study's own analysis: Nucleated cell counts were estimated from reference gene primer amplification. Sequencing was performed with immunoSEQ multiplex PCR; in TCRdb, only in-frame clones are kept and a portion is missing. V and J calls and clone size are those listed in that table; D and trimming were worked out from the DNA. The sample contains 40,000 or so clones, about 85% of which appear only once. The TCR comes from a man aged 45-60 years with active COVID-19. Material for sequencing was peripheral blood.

CDR3 DNA: TGTGCCATCATGCGGGGGCTGAACACCGGGGAGCTGTTTTTT. This translates into CAIMRGLNTGELFF. This rearrangement joins TRBV10-3 to TRBJ2-2; tentatively, D is TRBD2 (7 bases). The CDR3 has 14 residues. Germline CDR1 reads ENHRY; CDR2 reads SYGVKD. V was clipped by 7 bases and J by 1 base, with 10 bases between them.